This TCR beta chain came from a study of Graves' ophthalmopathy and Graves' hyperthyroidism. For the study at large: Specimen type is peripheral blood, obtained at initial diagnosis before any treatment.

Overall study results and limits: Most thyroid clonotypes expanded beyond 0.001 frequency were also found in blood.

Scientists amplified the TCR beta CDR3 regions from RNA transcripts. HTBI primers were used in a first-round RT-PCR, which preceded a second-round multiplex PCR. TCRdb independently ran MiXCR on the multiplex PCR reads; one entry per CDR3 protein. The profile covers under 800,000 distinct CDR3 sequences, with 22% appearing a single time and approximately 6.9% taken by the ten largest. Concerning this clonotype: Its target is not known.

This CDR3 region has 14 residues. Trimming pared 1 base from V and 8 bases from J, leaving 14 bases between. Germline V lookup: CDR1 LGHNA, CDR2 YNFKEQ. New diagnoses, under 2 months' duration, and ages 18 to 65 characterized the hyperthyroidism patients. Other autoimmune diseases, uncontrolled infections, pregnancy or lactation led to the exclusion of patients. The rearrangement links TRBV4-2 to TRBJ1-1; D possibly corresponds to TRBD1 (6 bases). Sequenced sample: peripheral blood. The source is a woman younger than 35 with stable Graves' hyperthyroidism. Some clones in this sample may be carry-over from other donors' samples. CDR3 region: CASSQVISGTEAFF. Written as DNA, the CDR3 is TGTGCCAGCAGCCAAGTAATTTCCGGGACAGAAGCTTTCTTT.